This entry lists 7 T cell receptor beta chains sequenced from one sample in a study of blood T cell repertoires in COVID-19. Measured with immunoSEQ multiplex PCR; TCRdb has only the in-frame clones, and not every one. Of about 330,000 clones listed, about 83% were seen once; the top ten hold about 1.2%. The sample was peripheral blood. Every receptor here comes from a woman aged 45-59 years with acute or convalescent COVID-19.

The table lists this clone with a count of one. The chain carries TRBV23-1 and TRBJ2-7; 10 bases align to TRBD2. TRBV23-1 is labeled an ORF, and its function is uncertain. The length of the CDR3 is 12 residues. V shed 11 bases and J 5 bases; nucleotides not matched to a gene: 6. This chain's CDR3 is CAAGLAMDEQYF. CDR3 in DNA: TGCGCCGCGGGACTAGCGATGGACGAGCAGTACTTC.

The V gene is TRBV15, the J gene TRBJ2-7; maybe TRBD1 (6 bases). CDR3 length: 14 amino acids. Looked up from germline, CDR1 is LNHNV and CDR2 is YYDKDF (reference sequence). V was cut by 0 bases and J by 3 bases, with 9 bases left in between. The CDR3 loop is CATSREPRGYEQYV. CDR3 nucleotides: TGTGCCACCAGCAGAGAACCCAGGGGCTACGAGCAGTACGTC.

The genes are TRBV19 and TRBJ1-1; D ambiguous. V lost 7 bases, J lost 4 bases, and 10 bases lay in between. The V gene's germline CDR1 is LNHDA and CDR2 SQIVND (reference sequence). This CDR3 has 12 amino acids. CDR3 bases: TGTGCCAGTAATCAGGTTGGCACTGAAGCTTTCTTT. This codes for CASNQVGTEAFF.

In DNA form, the CDR3 reads TGTGCCAGCAGTTTGGGGTTCGGGGGGCCAGCTTTCTTT. It codes for CASSLGFGGPAFF. The chain carries TRBV12-3 or TRBV12-4 and TRBJ1-1; a weak D match, TRBD1 (6 bases). With 3 bases removed from V and 10 bases from J, the gap between germline ends came to 15 bases. CDR3 length: 13 amino acids.

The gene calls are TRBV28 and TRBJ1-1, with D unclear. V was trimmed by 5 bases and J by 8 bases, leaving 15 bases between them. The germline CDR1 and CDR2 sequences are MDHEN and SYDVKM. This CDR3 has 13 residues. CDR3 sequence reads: CASSPTLQREAFF. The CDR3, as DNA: TGTGCCAGCAGTCCGACTCTTCAGCGCGAAGCTTTCTTT. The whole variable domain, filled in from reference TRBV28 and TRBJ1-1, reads DVKVTQSSRYLVKRTGEKVFLECVQDMDHENMFWYRQDPGLGLRLIYFSYDVKMKEKGDIPEGYSVSREKKERFSLILESASTNQTSMYLCASSPTLQREAFFGQGTRLTVV.

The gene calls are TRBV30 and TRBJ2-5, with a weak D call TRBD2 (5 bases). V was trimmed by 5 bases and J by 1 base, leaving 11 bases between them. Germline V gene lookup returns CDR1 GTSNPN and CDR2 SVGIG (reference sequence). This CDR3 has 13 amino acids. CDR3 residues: CAWVPAVQETQYF. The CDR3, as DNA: TGTGCCTGGGTCCCAGCGGTCCAAGAGACCCAGTACTTC.

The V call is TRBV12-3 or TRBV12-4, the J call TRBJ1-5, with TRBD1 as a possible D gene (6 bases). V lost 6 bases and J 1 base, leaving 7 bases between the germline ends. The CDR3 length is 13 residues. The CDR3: CASRGTSNQPQHF. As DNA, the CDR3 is TGTGCCAGCAGAGGGACAAGCAATCAGCCCCAGCATTTT.